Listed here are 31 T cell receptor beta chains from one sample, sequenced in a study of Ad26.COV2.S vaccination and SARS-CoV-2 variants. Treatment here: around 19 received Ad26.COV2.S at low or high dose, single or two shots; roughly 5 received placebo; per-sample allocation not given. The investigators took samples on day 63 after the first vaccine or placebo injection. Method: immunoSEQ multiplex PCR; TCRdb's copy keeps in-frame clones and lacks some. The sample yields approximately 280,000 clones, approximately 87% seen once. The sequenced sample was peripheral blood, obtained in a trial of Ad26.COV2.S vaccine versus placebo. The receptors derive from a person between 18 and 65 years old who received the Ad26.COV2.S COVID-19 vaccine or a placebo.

The CDR3 protein is CASFGQGADTQYF. In nucleotides, the CDR3 is TGCGCCAGCTTCGGACAGGGGGCAGATACGCAGTATTTT. The chain links TRBV5-1 to TRBJ2-3; 10 bases line up with TRBD1. V was pared by 7 bases and J by 4 bases, with 3 bases of the junction left unmatched. Germline CDR1 and CDR2: SGHRS and YFSETQ. CDR3 size: 13 residues. The full variable domain, in which reference TRBV5-1 and TRBJ2-3 provide the parts outside the CDR3, is KAGVTQTPRYLIKTRGQQVTLSCSPISGHRSVSWYQQTPGQGLQFLFEYFSETQRNKGNFPGRFSGRQFSNSRSEMNVSTLELGDSALYLCASFGQGADTQYFGPGTRLTVL.

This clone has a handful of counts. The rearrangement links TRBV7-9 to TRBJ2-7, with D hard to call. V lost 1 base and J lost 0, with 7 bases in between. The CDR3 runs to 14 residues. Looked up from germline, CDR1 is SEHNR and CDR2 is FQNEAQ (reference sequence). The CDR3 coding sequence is TGTGCCAGCAGCTTAGATATGGGCTCCTACGAGCAGTACTTC. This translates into CASSLDMGSYEQYF.

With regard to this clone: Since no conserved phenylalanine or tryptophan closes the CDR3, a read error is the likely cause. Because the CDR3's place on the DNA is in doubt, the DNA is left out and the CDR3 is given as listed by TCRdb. CDR3 amino acids: CASRPPGLAGGPPVS. V and J are TRBV28 and TRBJ2-7; TRBD2 is taken as the D call from the table, unchecked against the DNA. CDR1 and CDR2 (germline): MDHEN, SYDVKM. The CDR3 is 15 residues long, ends included.

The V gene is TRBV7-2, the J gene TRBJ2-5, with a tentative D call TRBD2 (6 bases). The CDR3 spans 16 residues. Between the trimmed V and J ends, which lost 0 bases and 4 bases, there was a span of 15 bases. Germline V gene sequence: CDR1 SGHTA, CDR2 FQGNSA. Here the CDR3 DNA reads TGTGCCAGCAGCTTAGCTCGTAGCCGGGGGTTAGAGACCCAGTACTTC. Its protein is CASSLARSRGLETQYF.

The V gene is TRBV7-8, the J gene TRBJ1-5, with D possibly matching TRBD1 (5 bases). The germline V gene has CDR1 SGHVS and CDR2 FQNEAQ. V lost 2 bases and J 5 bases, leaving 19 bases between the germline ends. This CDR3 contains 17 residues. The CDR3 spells CASSLRPQPTGDQPQHF. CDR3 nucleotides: TGTGCCAGCAGCTTAAGACCACAGCCGACGGGGGATCAGCCCCAGCATTTT. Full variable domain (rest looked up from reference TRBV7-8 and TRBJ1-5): GAGVSQSPRYKVAKRGQDVALRCDPISGHVSLFWYQQALGQGPEFLTYFQNEAQLDKSGLPSDRFFAERPEGSVSTLKIQRTQQEDSAVYLCASSLRPQPTGDQPQHFGDGTRLSIL.

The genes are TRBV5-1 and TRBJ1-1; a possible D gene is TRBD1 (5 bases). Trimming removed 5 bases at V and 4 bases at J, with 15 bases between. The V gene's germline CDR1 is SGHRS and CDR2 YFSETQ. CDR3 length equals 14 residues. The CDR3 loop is CASSLQDLGTEAFF. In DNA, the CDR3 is TGCGCCAGCAGTTTACAGGACCTGGGCACTGAAGCTTTCTTT.

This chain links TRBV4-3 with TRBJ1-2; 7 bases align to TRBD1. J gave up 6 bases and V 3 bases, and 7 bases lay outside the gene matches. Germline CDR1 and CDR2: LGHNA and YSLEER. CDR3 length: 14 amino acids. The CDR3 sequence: CASSHLAQGDGYTF. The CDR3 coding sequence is TGCGCCAGCAGCCACCTAGCCCAGGGGGATGGCTACACCTTC.

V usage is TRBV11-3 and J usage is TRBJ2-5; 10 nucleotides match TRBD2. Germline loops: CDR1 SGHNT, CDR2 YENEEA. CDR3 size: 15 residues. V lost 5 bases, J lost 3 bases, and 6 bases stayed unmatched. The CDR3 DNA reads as TGTGCCAGCAGCACAGGACTAGCGGATGAAGAGACCCAGTACTTC. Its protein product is CASSTGLADEETQYF. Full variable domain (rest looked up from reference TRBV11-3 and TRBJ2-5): EAGVVQSPRYKIIEKKQPVAFWCNPISGHNTLYWYLQNLGQGPELLIRYENEEAVDDSQLPKDRFSAERLKGVDSTLKIQPAELGDSAVYLCASSTGLADEETQYFGPGTRLLVL.

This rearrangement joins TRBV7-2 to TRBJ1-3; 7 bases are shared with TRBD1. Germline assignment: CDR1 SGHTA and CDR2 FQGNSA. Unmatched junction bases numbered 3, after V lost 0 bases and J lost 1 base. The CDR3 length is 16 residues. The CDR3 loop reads CASSLADRVSGNTIYF. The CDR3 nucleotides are TGTGCCAGCAGCTTAGCCGACAGGGTGTCTGGAAACACCATATATTTT.

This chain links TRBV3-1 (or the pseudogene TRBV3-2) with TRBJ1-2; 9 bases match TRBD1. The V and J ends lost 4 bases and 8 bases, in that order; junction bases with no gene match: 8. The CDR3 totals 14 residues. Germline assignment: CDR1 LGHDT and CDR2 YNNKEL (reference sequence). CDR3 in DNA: TGTGCCAGCAGCCTCCTACAGGGGGCAGGAGGCTACACCTTC. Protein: CASSLLQGAGGYTF.

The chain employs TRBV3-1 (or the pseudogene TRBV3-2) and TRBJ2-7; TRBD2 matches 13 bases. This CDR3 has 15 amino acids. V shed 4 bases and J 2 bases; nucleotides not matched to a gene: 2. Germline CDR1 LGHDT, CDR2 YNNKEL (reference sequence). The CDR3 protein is CASSRGTSGTYEQYF. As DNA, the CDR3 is TGTGCCAGCAGCCGCGGGACTAGCGGGACCTACGAGCAGTACTTC.

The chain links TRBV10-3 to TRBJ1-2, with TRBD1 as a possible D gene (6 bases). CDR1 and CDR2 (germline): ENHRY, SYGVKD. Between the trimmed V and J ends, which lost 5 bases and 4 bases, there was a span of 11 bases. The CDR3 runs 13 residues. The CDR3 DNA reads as TGTGCCATCAGTATAGGGGGGACCTATGGCTACACCTTC. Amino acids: CAISIGGTYGYTF.

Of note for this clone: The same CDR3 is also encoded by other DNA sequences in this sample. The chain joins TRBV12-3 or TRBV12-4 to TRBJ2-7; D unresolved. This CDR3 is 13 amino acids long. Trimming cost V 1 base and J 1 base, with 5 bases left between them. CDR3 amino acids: CASSLGLSYEQYF. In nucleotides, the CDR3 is TGTGCCAGCAGTTTAGGGCTATCCTACGAGCAGTACTTC.

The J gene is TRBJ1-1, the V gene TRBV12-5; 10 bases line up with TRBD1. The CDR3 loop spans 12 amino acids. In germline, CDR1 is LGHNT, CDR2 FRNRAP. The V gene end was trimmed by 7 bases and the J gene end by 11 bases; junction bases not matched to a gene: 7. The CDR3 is CASARDRGLAFF. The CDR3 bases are TGTGCTAGTGCCCGGGACAGGGGTTTGGCTTTCTTT.

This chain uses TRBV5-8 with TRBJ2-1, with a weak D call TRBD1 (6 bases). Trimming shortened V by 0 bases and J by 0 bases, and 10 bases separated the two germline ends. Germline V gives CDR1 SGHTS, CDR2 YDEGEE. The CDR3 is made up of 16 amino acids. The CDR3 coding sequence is TGTGCCAGCAGCTTGGAAGGGGGTTACTCCTACAATGAGCAGTTCTTC. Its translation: CASSLEGGYSYNEQFF.

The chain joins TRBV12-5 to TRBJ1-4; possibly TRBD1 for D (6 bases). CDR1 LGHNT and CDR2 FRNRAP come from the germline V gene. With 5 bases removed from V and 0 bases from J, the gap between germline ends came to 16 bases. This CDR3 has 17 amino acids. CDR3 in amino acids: CASGADRWTATNEKLFF. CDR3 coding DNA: TGTGCTAGTGGTGCCGACAGGTGGACCGCAACTAATGAAAAACTGTTTTTT.

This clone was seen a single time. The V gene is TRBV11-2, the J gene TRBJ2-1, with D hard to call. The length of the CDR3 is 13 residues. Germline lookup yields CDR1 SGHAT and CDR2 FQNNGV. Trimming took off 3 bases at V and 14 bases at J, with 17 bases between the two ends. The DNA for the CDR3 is TGTGCCAGCAGCTTCCTCCCGCAACAGAGAGAGTTCTTC. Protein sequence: CASSFLPQQREFF.

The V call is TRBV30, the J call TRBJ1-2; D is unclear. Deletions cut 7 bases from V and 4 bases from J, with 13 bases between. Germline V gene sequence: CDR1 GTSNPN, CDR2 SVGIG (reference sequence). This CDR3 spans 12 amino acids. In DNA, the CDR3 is TGTGCCTCTACCCCCGGGAGCTATGGCTACACCTTC. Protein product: CASTPGSYGYTF.

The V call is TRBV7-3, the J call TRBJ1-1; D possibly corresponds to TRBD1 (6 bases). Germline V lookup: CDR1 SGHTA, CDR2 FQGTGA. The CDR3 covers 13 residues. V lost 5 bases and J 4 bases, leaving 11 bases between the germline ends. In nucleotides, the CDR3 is TGTGCCAGCAGCCCCCAGGGGTTCACTGAAGCTTTCTTT. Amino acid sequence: CASSPQGFTEAFF.

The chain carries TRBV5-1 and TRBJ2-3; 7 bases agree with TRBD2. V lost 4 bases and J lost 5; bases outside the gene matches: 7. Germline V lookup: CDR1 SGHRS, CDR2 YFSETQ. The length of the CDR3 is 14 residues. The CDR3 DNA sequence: TGCGCCAGCAGCCAAGTGGCGGGAGTAGATACGCAGTATTTT. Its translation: CASSQVAGVDTQYF.

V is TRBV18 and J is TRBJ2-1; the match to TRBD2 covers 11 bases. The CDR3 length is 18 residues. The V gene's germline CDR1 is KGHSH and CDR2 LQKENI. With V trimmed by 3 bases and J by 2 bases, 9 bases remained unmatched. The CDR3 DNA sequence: TGTGCCAGCTCACCGTCTAGACTAGCGGGGCCTCCCTACAATGAGCAGTTCTTC. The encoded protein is CASSPSRLAGPPYNEQFF.

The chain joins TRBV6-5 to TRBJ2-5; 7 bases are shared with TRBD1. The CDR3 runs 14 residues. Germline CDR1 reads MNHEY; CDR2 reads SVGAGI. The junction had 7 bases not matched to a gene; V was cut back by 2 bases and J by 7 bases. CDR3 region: CASSYMRGPGTQYF. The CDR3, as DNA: TGTGCCAGCAGTTACATGAGGGGGCCGGGGACCCAGTACTTC.

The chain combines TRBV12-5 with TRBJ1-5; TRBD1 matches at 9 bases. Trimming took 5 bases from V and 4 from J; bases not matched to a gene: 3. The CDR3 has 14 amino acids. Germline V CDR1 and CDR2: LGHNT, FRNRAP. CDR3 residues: CASGGGQGNQPQHF. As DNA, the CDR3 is TGTGCTAGTGGTGGGGGACAGGGAAATCAGCCCCAGCATTTT.

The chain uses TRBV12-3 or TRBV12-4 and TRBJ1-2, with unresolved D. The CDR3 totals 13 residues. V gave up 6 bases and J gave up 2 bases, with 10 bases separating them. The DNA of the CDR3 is TGTGCCAGCAGCTTGACCGCCAACTATGGCTACACCTTC. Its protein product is CASSLTANYGYTF.

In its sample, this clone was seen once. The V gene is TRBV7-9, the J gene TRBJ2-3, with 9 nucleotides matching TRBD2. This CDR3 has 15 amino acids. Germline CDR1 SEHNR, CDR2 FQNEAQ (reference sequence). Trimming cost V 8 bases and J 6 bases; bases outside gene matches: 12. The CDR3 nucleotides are TGTGCCAGCCGCCCCCGCGGGGGGGCCGTGGATACGCAGTATTTT. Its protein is CASRPRGGAVDTQYF.

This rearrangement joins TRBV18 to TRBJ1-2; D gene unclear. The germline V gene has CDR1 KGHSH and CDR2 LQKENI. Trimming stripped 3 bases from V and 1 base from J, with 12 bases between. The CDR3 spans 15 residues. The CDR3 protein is CASSPGAEHNYGYTF. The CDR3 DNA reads TGTGCCAGCTCACCGGGCGCCGAACATAACTATGGCTACACCTTC.

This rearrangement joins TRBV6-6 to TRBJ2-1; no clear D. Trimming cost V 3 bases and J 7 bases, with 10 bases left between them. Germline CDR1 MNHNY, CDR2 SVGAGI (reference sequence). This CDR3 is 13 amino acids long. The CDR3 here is CASSYPSVNEQFF. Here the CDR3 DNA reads TGTGCCAGCAGTTATCCGTCCGTTAATGAGCAGTTCTTC.

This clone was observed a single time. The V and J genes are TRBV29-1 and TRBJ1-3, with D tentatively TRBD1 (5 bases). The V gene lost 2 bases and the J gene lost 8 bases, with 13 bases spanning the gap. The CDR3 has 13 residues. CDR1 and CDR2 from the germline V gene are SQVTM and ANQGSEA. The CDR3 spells CSVERDGRDTIYF. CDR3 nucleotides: TGCAGCGTTGAAAGGGACGGGAGGGACACCATATATTTT.

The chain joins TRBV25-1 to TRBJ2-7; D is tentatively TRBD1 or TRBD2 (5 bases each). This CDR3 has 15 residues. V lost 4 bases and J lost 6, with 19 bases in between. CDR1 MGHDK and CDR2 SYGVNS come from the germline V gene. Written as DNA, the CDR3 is TGTGCCAGCAGTGCACATTTGGGGTTGGGGGTCGAGCAGTACTTC. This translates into CASSAHLGLGVEQYF.

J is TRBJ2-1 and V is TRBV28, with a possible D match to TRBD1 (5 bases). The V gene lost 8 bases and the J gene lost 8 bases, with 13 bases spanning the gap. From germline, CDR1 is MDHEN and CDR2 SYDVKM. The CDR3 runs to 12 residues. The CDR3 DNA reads TGTGCCAGCTTACTCCAGGGCGATGAGCAGTTCTTC. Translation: CASLLQGDEQFF.

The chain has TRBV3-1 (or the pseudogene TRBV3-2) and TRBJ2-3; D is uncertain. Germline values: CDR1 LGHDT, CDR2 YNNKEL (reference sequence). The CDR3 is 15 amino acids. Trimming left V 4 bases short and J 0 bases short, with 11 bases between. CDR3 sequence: CASSLRGPSTDTQYF. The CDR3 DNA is TGTGCCAGCAGCCTTCGCGGACCTAGCACAGATACGCAGTATTTT.